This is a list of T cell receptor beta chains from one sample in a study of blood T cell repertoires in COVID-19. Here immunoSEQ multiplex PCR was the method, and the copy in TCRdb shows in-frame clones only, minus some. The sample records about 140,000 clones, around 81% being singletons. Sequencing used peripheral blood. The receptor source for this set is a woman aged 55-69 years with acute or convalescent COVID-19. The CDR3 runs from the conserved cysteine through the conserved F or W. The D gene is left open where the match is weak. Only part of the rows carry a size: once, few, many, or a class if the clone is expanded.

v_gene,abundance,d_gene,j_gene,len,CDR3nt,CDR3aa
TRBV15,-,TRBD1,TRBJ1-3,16,TGTGCCACCAGCAGGACGGCAGGGGGTGCTGGAAACACCATATATTTT,CATSRTAGGAGNTIYF
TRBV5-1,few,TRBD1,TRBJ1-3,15,TGCGCCAGCAGCTTGGGGGGACAGATTGGAAACACCATATATTTT,CASSLGGQIGNTIYF
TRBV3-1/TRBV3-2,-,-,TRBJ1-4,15,TGTGCCAGCAGCCAAGATTACTTGCAGGCTGAAAAACTGTTTTTT,CASSQDYLQAEKLFF
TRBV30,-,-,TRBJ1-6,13,TGTGCCTGGCAGGCCTCCTCGCCTTCACCCCTCCACTTT,CAWQASSPSPLHF
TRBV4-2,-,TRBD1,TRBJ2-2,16,TGTGCCAGCAGCCATATGGACAGGGGGAACACCGGGGAGCTGTTTTTT,CASSHMDRGNTGELFF
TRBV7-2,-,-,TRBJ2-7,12,TGTGCCAGCAGCCCTCAGGGATTCGAGCAGTACTTC,CASSPQGFEQYF
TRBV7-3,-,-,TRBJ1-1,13,TGTGCCAGCAGCTCACAGGGGAACACTGAAGCTTTCTTT,CASSSQGNTEAFF
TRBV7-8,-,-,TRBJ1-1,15,TGTGCCAGCAGCTTGAGACAGTTGATGAACACTGAAGCTTTCTTT,CASSLRQLMNTEAFF
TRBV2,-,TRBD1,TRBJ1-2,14,TGTGCCAGCAGCCCCGGGACAGGGACACCTGGCTACACCTTC,CASSPGTGTPGYTF
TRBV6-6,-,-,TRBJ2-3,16,TGTGCCAGCGTTACAGACGGTACACTTAGCACAGATACGCAGTATTTT,CASVTDGTLSTDTQYF
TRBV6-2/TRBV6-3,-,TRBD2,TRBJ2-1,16,TGTGCCAGCAGTTACGGGGCGGGAGCGTCCTACAATGAGCAGTTCTTC,CASSYGAGASYNEQFF
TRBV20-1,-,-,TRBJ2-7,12,TGCAGTGCTAGTAGCCCCTCCTACGAGCAGTACTTC,CSASSPSYEQYF
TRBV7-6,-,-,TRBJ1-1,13,TGTGCCAGCAGCTTAGGCGACAGGAAGGGCGCTTTCTTT,CASSLGDRKGAFF
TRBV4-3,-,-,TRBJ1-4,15,TGCGCCAGCAGCCTTGCGGGGGCGTCGGCAGAAAAACTGTTTTTT,CASSLAGASAEKLFF
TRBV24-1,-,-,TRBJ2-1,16,TGTGCCACCAGTGACCCGGAACCGGGACACTACAATGAGCAGTTCTTC,CATSDPEPGHYNEQFF
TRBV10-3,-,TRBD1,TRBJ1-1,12,TGTGCCATCAGTGGGCCGGGACAGTCGGCTTTCTTT,CAISGPGQSAFF
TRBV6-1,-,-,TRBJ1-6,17,TGTGCCAGCAGTGAAGGAGGGATACCGTCCTATAATTCACCCCTCCACTTT,CASSEGGIPSYNSPLHF
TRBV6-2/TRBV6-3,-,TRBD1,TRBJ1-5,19,TGTGCCAGCAGTTACTCCCTATACAGGGGAGTTACTAGCAATCAGCCCCAGCATTTT,CASSYSLYRGVTSNQPQHF
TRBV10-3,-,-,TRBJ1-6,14,TGTGCCATCAGTGAGCTTTACTATAATTCACCCCTCCACTTT,CAISELYYNSPLHF
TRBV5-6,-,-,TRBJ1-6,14,TGTGCCAGCAGCTTGGTCGGGGAGGGATCACCCCTCCACTTT,CASSLVGEGSPLHF
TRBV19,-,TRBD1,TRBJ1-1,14,TGTGCCAGTGGGACAGGGCGACATCACACTGAAGCTTTCTTT,CASGTGRHHTEAFF
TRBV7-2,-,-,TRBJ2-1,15,TGTGCCAGCAGCTTAGTCGGCCAGGATTACAATGAGCAGTTCTTC,CASSLVGQDYNEQFF
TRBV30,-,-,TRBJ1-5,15,TGTGCCTGGAGTGTATCACGACTTGGGGGAGGGCCCCAGCATTTT,CAWSVSRLGGGPQHF
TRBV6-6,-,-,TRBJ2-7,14,TGTGCCAGCAGATTTACAGGTCTCTACGACGAGCAGTACTTC,CASRFTGLYDEQYF
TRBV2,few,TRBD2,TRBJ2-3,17,TGTGCCAGCAGTTCCGCCCCGGGGCTAGCGGGCGCAGATACGCAGTATTTT,CASSSAPGLAGADTQYF
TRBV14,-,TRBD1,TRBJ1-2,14,TGTGCCAGCAGCACCCCCGGGACAGGGGGCGTCAGCACCTTC,CASSTPGTGGVSTF
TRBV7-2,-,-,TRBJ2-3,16,TGTGCCAGCAGCTTAGGGCTGGCTTTGGGCACAGATACGCAGTATTTT,CASSLGLALGTDTQYF
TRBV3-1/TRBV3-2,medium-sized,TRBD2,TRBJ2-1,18,TGTGCCAGCAGCCAAGAGACTAGCGGTCAGAGCTCCTACAATGAGCAGTTCTTC,CASSQETSGQSSYNEQFF
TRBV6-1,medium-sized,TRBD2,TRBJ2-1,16,TGTGCCAGCAGTGAATGGGCGGGAGACCCTGACGCGGAGCAGTTCTTC,CASSEWAGDPDAEQFF
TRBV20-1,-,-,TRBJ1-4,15,TGCAGTGCTAGTTGGGAGAGAGGAACTAATGAAAAACTGTTTTTT,CSASWERGTNEKLFF
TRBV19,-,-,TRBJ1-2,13,TGTGCCAGTAGCCCAGGGATTTCAAATAAAGGCACCTTC,CASSPGISNKGTF
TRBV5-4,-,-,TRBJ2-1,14,TGTGCCAGCAGCGATGAACTAGGTTTCGATGAGCAGTTCTTC,CASSDELGFDEQFF
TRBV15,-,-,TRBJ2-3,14,TGTGCCACCAGGGGCCTAGCCAGGACAGATACGCAGTATTTT,CATRGLARTDTQYF
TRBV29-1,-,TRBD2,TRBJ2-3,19,TGCAGCGTCAATAAATTATCCCCGGGACTAGCGGGAGTTTCAGATACGCAGTATTTT,CSVNKLSPGLAGVSDTQYF
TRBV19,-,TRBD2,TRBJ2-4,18,TGTGCCAGTAGTATCGGACTAGCGGGAGGTTCGGCCAAAAACATTCAGTACTTC,CASSIGLAGGSAKNIQYF
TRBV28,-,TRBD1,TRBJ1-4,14,TGTGCCAGCAGTTCTGGGACAGGGGGGACGAAACTGTTTTTT,CASSSGTGGTKLFF
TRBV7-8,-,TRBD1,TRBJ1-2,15,TGTGCCAGCAGCAGCCCCGGACAGGGGAACTATGGCTACACCTTC,CASSSPGQGNYGYTF
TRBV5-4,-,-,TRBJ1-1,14,TGTGCCAGCAGCTTCGACAGGCTAAACACTGAAGCTTTCTTT,CASSFDRLNTEAFF
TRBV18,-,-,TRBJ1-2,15,TGTGCCAGCTCACCACCGACACCCGCTAACTATGGCTACACCTTC,CASSPPTPANYGYTF
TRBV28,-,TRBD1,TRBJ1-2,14,TGTGCCAGCAGTTTAGTGCAGGGGGCGCGTGGCTACACCTTC,CASSLVQGARGYTF
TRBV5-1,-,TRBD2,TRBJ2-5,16,TGCGCCAGCAGCTGGGAGCGGGATTGGACCCAAGAGACCCAGTACTTC,CASSWERDWTQETQYF
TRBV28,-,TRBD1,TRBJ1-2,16,TGTGCCACCCGCCCCACTCGGACAGGGGTATACTATGGCTACACCTTC,CATRPTRTGVYYGYTF
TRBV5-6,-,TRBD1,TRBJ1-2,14,TGTGCCAGCAGTCGCCGCAGGGACAGCGGCGGCTACACCTTC,CASSRRRDSGGYTF
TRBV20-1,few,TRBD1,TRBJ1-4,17,TGCAGTGCTAGTTCGCGGGACAGGGGGCCGATAAGGGAAAAACTGTTTTTT,CSASSRDRGPIREKLFF